The 7 T cell receptor beta chains presented below share a single source sample, sequenced in a study of OX40 agonist ivuxolimab in advanced cancers. Only in-frame clones appear in the TCRdb table, and some are missing; sequencing was by immunoSEQ multiplex PCR. This sample has around 64,000 clones, with over 65% found just once. The sequencing here drew on CD4+ or CD8+ T cells sorted from blood, taken in a trial of the OX40 agonist ivuxolimab. These receptors were obtained from an adult with an advanced solid tumor such as melanoma, head and neck, liver or kidney cancer.

The J gene is TRBJ2-7, the V gene TRBV7-2; TRBD1 matches 7 bases. This CDR3 contains 13 residues. Germline CDR1 is SGHTA and CDR2 is FQGNSA. J was trimmed by 5 bases and V by 5 bases; bases with no gene match: 6. In DNA, the CDR3 is TGTGCCAGCAGCAACAGACAGGGTCACGAGCAGTACTTC. Encoded protein: CASSNRQGHEQYF. Full variable domain (rest looked up from reference TRBV7-2 and TRBJ2-7): GAGVSQSPSNKVTEKGKDVELRCDPISGHTALYWYRQSLGQGLEFLIYFQGNSAPDKSGLPSDRFSAERTGGSVSTLTIQRTQQEDSAVYLCASSNRQGHEQYFGPGTRLTVT.

The rearrangement uses TRBV11-2 and TRBJ2-7; the match to TRBD1 covers 7 bases. The CDR3 has 15 amino acids. V shed 4 bases and J 1 base; nucleotides not matched to a gene: 7. The germline gives CDR1 SGHAT, CDR2 FQNNGV. The CDR3 DNA follows: TGTGCCAGCAGCTCATCACCGGGACAGTCCTACGAGCAGTACTTC. It translates to CASSSSPGQSYEQYF.

This clone is a singleton in its sample. This chain connects TRBV10-3 to TRBJ1-1, with D unclear. The CDR3 runs to 12 residues. Trimming shortened V by 2 bases and J by 6 bases, and 7 bases separated the two germline ends. Per the germline V gene, CDR1 is ENHRY and CDR2 is SYGVKD. The CDR3 sequence is CAISERAPEAFF. The CDR3 DNA reads as TGTGCCATCAGTGAGAGGGCGCCTGAAGCTTTCTTT.

As to this clone: Likely a read error: the CDR3 ends without its conserved phenylalanine or tryptophan. V usage is TRBV6-5 and J usage is TRBJ2-7; D unresolved. The germline gives CDR1 MNHEY, CDR2 SVGAGI. Between the trimmed V and J ends, which lost 2 bases and 1 base, there was a span of 15 bases. This CDR3 has 16 residues. The CDR3 DNA is TGTGCCAGCAGTTACGAGACAAGCCAGCCGTCCTACGAGCAGTACCTC. Encoded protein: CASSYETSQPSYEQYL.

The V and J genes are TRBV5-4 and TRBJ1-1; D not resolved. In germline, CDR1 is SGHNT, CDR2 YYREEE (reference sequence). This CDR3 comprises 12 residues. Between the trimmed V and J ends, which lost 0 bases and 11 bases, there was a span of 11 bases. CDR3 amino acids: CASSLAGMGAFF. The CDR3 coding sequence is TGTGCCAGCAGCTTGGCTGGAATGGGGGCTTTCTTT.

This clone was counted only a few times. The chain links TRBV29-1 to TRBJ2-3; 11 bases line up with TRBD2. After removal of 1 base from V and 4 bases from J, the junction contained 1 base not matched to a gene. The CDR3 has 14 amino acids. In germline, CDR1 is SQVTM, CDR2 ANQGSEA. The CDR3 region is CSVEASGRPDTQYF. CDR3 sequence (DNA): TGCAGCGTTGAAGCTAGCGGGAGGCCAGATACGCAGTATTTT.

The V call is TRBV7-9, the J call TRBJ2-3; 11 bases agree with TRBD2. From germline, CDR1 is SEHNR and CDR2 FQNEAQ (reference sequence). V trimming: 5 bases; J trimming: 9 bases; junction bases outside the gene matches: 4. The CDR3 is 13 amino acids. CDR3 loop: CASSVRTSGTQYF. CDR3 sequence (DNA): TGTGCCAGCAGCGTTCGGACTAGCGGGACGCAGTATTTT.